Included here is one TCR beta chain sequence, with context. The authors made TCR beta cDNA from around 500 ng total RNA with a constant-region primer. ARM-PCR, slightly modified, supplied the TCR beta libraries through three nested multiplex PCR rounds. Two initial PCR rounds of around 9 cycles each paired TRBV1-TRBV30 forward primers with a C-beta reverse primer. TCRdb reprocessed the multiplex PCR reads with MiXCR, giving one entry per CDR3 protein. The data hold roughly 100,000 distinct CDR3 sequences, with 82% observed a single time. This entry belongs to a study of tumor-infiltrating lymphocytes in primary liver carcinoma. Trimming removed 4 bases at V and 3 bases at J, with 15 bases between. Germline V gives CDR1 SEHNR, CDR2 FQNEAQ (reference sequence). The CDR3 contains 15 residues. Joint extraction of RNA and DNA used roughly 18-34 mg of bulk tissue that was unsorted.

The receptor was derived from a man aged 40-49 years with primary liver carcinoma and hepatitis B virus infection. Sequences were obtained from liver tumor tissue from sampling region 3. Subset noted: tumor region T3, left-lateral pole. V is TRBV7-9 and J is TRBJ2-5, with D tentatively TRBD1 (6 bases). In nucleotides, the CDR3 is TGTGCCAGCAGCTACTGGACAGAGGGAGAAGAGACCCAGTACTTC. Protein product: CASSYWTEGEETQYF.